Each of the 28 T cell receptor beta chains below was sequenced from the same sample in a study of T cell responses to AZD1222 COVID-19 vaccine. Method: immunoSEQ multiplex PCR; TCRdb's copy keeps in-frame clones and lacks some. The table has 120,000 or so clones, 88% seen once. Sequencing used peripheral blood, obtained on day 0 of AZD1222 vaccination. The receptors here all came from an adult in good health.

This clone appeared a single time. The chain is built from TRBV2 and TRBJ1-1; D unresolved. V was pared by 3 bases and J by 1 base, with 3 bases between. CDR3 length: 12 residues. Germline assignment: CDR1 SNHLY and CDR2 FYNNEI. CDR3 loop: CASSEENTEAFF. In nucleotides, the CDR3 is TGTGCCAGCAGTGAGGAGAACACTGAAGCTTTCTTT.

The chain has TRBV6-2 or TRBV6-3 and TRBJ1-4; 9 nucleotides align to TRBD1. V gave up 2 bases and J gave up 0 bases; unmatched junction bases: 4. Per the germline V gene, CDR1 is MNHEY and CDR2 is SVGEGT. The CDR3 sequence is 17 residues long. Written as DNA, the CDR3 is TGTGCCAGCAGTTACCTGGACAGGGGCGCAACTAATGAAAAACTGTTTTTT. Translation gives CASSYLDRGATNEKLFF.

The rearrangement joins TRBV4-1 to TRBJ1-1; TRBD1 aligns across 7 bases. After removal of 1 base from V and 0 bases from J, the junction contained 5 bases not matched to a gene. Germline V gene data show CDR1 as MGHRA and CDR2 as YSYEKL. The CDR3 runs 16 residues. This chain's CDR3 is CASSQVRGRVNTEAFF. The CDR3 DNA reads as TGCGCCAGCAGCCAAGTGAGGGGGCGAGTGAACACTGAAGCTTTCTTT.

The rearrangement uses TRBV11-1 and TRBJ2-5; 13 nucleotides agree with TRBD2. CDR3 length: 16 residues. The V gene's germline CDR1 is SGHAT and CDR2 FQDESV (reference sequence). J gave up 1 base and V 6 bases, and 5 bases lay outside the gene matches. In DNA, the CDR3 is TGTGCCAGCAGAGGACTAGCGGGGGACCTCCAAGAGACCCAGTACTTC. It is translated as CASRGLAGDLQETQYF.

V is TRBV7-9 and J is TRBJ1-1, with a possible D match to TRBD1 (5 bases). Trimming took off 5 bases at V and 5 bases at J, with 18 bases between the two ends. The CDR3 contains 15 residues. Germline V gene data show CDR1 as SEHNR and CDR2 as FQNEAQ (reference sequence). CDR3 nucleotides: TGTGCCAGCAGCCCAGTACAGGAGTGGAGGACTGAAGCTTTCTTT. This translates into CASSPVQEWRTEAFF. Full variable domain (outside the CDR3, taken from reference TRBV7-9 and TRBJ1-1): DTGVSQNPRHKITKRGQNVTFRCDPISEHNRLYWYRQTLGQGPEFLTYFQNEAQLEKSRLLSDRFSAERPKGSFSTLEIQRTEQGDSAMYLCASSPVQEWRTEAFFGQGTRLTVV.

This chain joins TRBV7-9 and TRBJ1-3; TRBD1 is a possible D gene (6 bases). The CDR3 totals 14 residues. Trimming left V 2 bases short and J 5 bases short, with 10 bases between. Per germline, CDR1 SEHNR and CDR2 FQNEAQ (reference sequence). The CDR3 spells CASSLNQGRNTIYF. Here the CDR3 DNA reads TGTGCCAGCAGCTTAAATCAGGGGCGAAACACCATATATTTT.

The rearrangement joins TRBV11-2 to TRBJ2-2, with D maybe TRBD2 (6 bases). The CDR3 is 16 amino acids. Trimming took off 5 bases at V and 6 bases at J, with 19 bases between the two ends. Germline-derived CDR1 and CDR2 are SGHAT and FQNNGV. CDR3 region: CASSPADYEGPGELFF. The CDR3 DNA reads TGTGCCAGCAGCCCAGCGGACTACGAGGGACCCGGGGAGCTGTTTTTT.

CDR3 sequence: CASSLRGIGYEQYF. In DNA, the CDR3 is TGTGCCAGCAGCTTGCGGGGAATAGGCTACGAGCAGTACTTC. This chain links TRBV11-2 with TRBJ2-7; tentatively, D is TRBD2 (6 bases). The length of the CDR3 is 14 residues. In germline, CDR1 is SGHAT, CDR2 FQNNGV. V lost 3 bases and J lost 3, with 12 bases in between.

The chain combines TRBV6-6 with TRBJ2-3; 7 bases align to TRBD2. This CDR3 contains 16 residues. The V segment lost 5 bases and the J segment 1 base; nucleotides outside the gene matches: 9. Per the germline V gene, CDR1 is MNHNY and CDR2 is SVGAGI (reference sequence). CDR3 sequence reads: CASSPQGGVGTDTQYF. The DNA of the CDR3 is TGTGCCAGCAGTCCCCAGGGAGGGGTCGGCACAGATACGCAGTATTTT.

This chain links TRBV10-1 with TRBJ1-1; perhaps TRBD1 as D (6 bases). The germline CDR1 and CDR2 sequences are WNHNN and SYGVQD (reference sequence). This CDR3 is 12 amino acids long. Trimming took 3 bases from V and 7 from J, leaving 9 bases between them. This CDR3 is CASSDLGGEAFF. The CDR3 region has the DNA TGCGCCAGCAGTGATTTAGGGGGTGAAGCTTTCTTT.

The chain joins TRBV5-6 to TRBJ2-5; TRBD1 aligns across 11 bases. The CDR3 covers 16 residues. The ends lost 5 bases at V and 5 bases at J; junction bases unmatched: 11. Germline values: CDR1 SGHDT, CDR2 YYEEEE. The CDR3 reads CASSLVWTGGWETQYF. In DNA, the CDR3 is TGTGCCAGCAGTTTAGTCTGGACAGGGGGCTGGGAGACCCAGTACTTC. The complete variable domain, with remaining parts taken from reference TRBV5-6 and TRBJ2-5, reads DAGVTQSPTHLIKTRGQQVTLRCSPKSGHDTVSWYQQALGQGPQFIFQYYEEEERQRGNFPDRFSGHQFPNYSSELNVNALLLGDSALYLCASSLVWTGGWETQYFGPGTRLLVL.

The CDR3 sequence is CASSPRGTGGNEQYF. As DNA, the CDR3 is TGTGCCAGCAGCCCCAGGGGGACAGGGGGGAACGAGCAGTACTTC. The genes are TRBV7-9 and TRBJ2-7; 11 bases match TRBD1. The CDR3 has 15 residues. The V and J ends lost 5 bases and 5 bases, in that order; junction bases with no gene match: 8. CDR1 and CDR2 from the germline V gene are SEHNR and FQNEAQ (reference sequence).

This clone was detected once. This sequence joins TRBV4-1 and TRBJ2-3; 11 bases fit TRBD2. The CDR3 runs to 17 residues. J lost 5 bases, V lost 0 bases, and 7 bases had no gene match. Germline values: CDR1 MGHRA, CDR2 YSYEKL. CDR3: CASSQDASGGHRDTQYF. As DNA, the CDR3 is TGCGCCAGCAGCCAAGACGCTAGCGGGGGGCATAGAGATACGCAGTATTTT.

This chain uses TRBV6-5 with TRBJ2-2; TRBD1 is a possible D gene (5 bases). Trimming took 5 bases from V and 3 from J, leaving 13 bases between them. This CDR3 is built from 15 residues. The germline gives CDR1 MNHEY, CDR2 SVGAGI. This CDR3 reads CASSPGQGYTGELFF. DNA for the CDR3: TGTGCCAGCAGTCCGGGCCAGGGTTACACCGGGGAGCTGTTTTTT.

The J gene is TRBJ1-3, the V gene TRBV12-3 or TRBV12-4; D not certain. The CDR3 runs 13 residues. Trimming took off 3 bases at V and 2 bases at J, with 5 bases between the two ends. The CDR3 coding sequence is TGTGCCAGCAGTTTTAGCCCTGGAAACACCATATATTTT. Protein product: CASSFSPGNTIYF.

CDR3 residues: CASSAWTDTEAFF. The CDR3, as DNA: TGTGCCAGCAGTGCCTGGACAGACACTGAAGCTTTCTTT. This rearrangement joins TRBV25-1 to TRBJ1-1, with D perhaps matching TRBD1 (6 bases). The germline V gene has CDR1 MGHDK and CDR2 SYGVNS. The CDR3 contains 13 residues. Trimming removed 4 bases from V and 3 bases from J, with 9 bases in between.

CDR3 coding DNA: TGTGCCAGCAGTGAACGGAGGGGGCTAGTGTCTGAAGCTTTCTTT. Translation gives CASSERRGLVSEAFF. The chain employs TRBV2 and TRBJ1-1; 7 bases fit TRBD1. The junction had 9 bases not matched to a gene; V was cut back by 2 bases and J by 6 bases. Germline CDR1 is SNHLY and CDR2 is FYNNEI. This CDR3 region has 15 residues.

The J gene is TRBJ1-1, the V gene TRBV5-1; D is perhaps TRBD1 (6 bases). Trimming pared 2 bases from V and 0 bases from J, leaving 8 bases between. The V gene's germline CDR1 is SGHRS and CDR2 YFSETQ. The CDR3 has 14 amino acids. The CDR3 is CASSLGQMNTEAFF. CDR3 bases: TGCGCCAGCAGCTTAGGACAGATGAACACTGAAGCTTTCTTT.

The chain is built from TRBV11-2 and TRBJ1-1, with 8 bases lining up with TRBD1. J was trimmed by 1 base and V by 5 bases; bases with no gene match: 3. The CDR3 contains 14 residues. The germline gives CDR1 SGHAT, CDR2 FQNNGV. CDR3 nucleotide sequence: TGTGCCAGCAGCCAACAGGGGGGGAACACTGAAGCTTTCTTT. It yields the protein CASSQQGGNTEAFF.

The rearrangement links TRBV18 to TRBJ1-3; D call uncertain. The CDR3 runs 15 residues. Germline V CDR1 and CDR2: KGHSH, LQKENI. V lost 0 bases to trimming and J lost 3 bases, with 9 bases between them. The CDR3 DNA follows: TGTGCCAGCTCACCACCATTTTCCTTTGGAAACACCATATATTTT. This sequence encodes CASSPPFSFGNTIYF.

The chain couples TRBV12-3 or TRBV12-4 to TRBJ2-7; the D gene is possibly TRBD2 (5 bases). The V and J ends lost 4 bases and 7 bases respectively, with 11 bases between them. The CDR3 sequence is 12 residues long. In DNA form, the CDR3 reads TGTGCCAGCAGTTATCGGGGTTCAGAGCAGTACTTC. It yields the protein CASSYRGSEQYF.

The V call is TRBV4-2, the J call TRBJ2-5, with 9 bases fitting TRBD1. Germline CDR1 reads LGHNA; CDR2 reads YNFKEQ. The CDR3 has 12 residues. The junction had 2 bases not matched to a gene; V was cut back by 8 bases and J by 4 bases. This CDR3 is CASGTGTETQYF. The DNA for the CDR3 is TGTGCCAGCGGGACAGGGACAGAGACCCAGTACTTC.

DNA of the CDR3: TGTGCCAGCACCTCCGACAGGGGCAATGAGCAGTTCTTC. Protein product: CASTSDRGNEQFF. The chain recombines TRBV7-2 with TRBJ2-1, with 8 bases lining up with TRBD1. The length of the CDR3 is 13 residues. Germline lookup yields CDR1 SGHTA and CDR2 FQGNSA. The J segment lost 6 bases and the V segment lost 7 bases, leaving 5 bases of the junction unmatched.

The DNA of the CDR3 is TGCAGCGTTGAAGATCCCCCGGCCGCCAGGACGCAGTATTTT. It encodes CSVEDPPAARTQYF. This chain uses TRBV29-1 with TRBJ2-3; D remains unclear. Trimming shortened V by 0 bases and J by 9 bases, and 16 bases separated the two germline ends. CDR3 length equals 14 residues. Germline assignment: CDR1 SQVTM and CDR2 ANQGSEA.

CDR3 in DNA: TGTGCCAGCAGCTTAGCATTGAAGGAGACCCAGTACTTC. This codes for CASSLALKETQYF. This chain links TRBV7-7 with TRBJ2-5, with D uncertain. The germline V gene has CDR1 SSHAT and CDR2 FNYEAQ (reference sequence). The ends were cut back, 0 bases at V and 5 bases at J, with 7 bases in the middle. The CDR3 is 13 amino acids.

V is TRBV7-9 and J is TRBJ2-7, with D maybe TRBD1 (5 bases). CDR3 length: 14 residues. V was pared by 1 base and J by 5 bases, with 12 bases between. Per germline, CDR1 SEHNR and CDR2 FQNEAQ (reference sequence). The CDR3 region has the DNA TGTGCCAGCAGCTTAGGTTCAGGGCACCACGAGCAGTACTTC. Its translation is CASSLGSGHHEQYF.

V usage is TRBV7-3 and J usage is TRBJ2-3; TRBD2 agrees at 10 bases. The CDR3 sequence is 16 residues long. The trim removed 2 bases at V and 1 base at J, leaving 3 bases unmatched. Germline CDR1 reads SGHTA; CDR2 reads FQGTGA. For the CDR3, the DNA is TGTGCCAGCAGCTTAGGGCTAGCGGGGGGCACAGATACGCAGTATTTT. It is translated as CASSLGLAGGTDTQYF.

The chain recombines TRBV5-1 with TRBJ2-1; possibly TRBD1 for D (6 bases). Trimming took 2 bases from V and 4 from J, leaving 13 bases between them. There are 15 residues in the CDR3. Germline CDR1 SGHRS, CDR2 YFSETQ. The CDR3 sequence: CASSLTGGGYNEQFF. The CDR3, as DNA: TGCGCCAGCAGCTTAACTGGGGGCGGTTACAATGAGCAGTTCTTC.